Many counts were recorded for the clone carrying this T cell receptor (beta chain). Its antigen remains unidentified. The data derive from a study of neurological immune-mediated disorders. The study's findings and limits: Healthy controls had more TCR clonal expansion than multiple sclerosis, which showed the least, whereas HTLV-1-associated myelopathy showed the most. Sharing of CDR3 amino acid sequences among expanded clones across subjects was absent, suggesting private repertoires in all groups.

TCRdb redid the calling of the 5' RACE reads with MiXCR, one entry per CDR3 protein. The sample consists of some 38,000 distinct CDR3 sequences, around 14% of them appearing once. PBMCs stored at -80 C, 2 million in total, were the source of the unsorted libraries. This CDR3 is built from 16 residues. V trimming: 6 bases; J trimming: 0 bases; junction bases outside the gene matches: 6. The receptor was isolated from a woman aged 45-65 years with HTLV-1-associated myelopathy (HAM/TSP). The V call is TRBV12-3 or TRBV12-4, the J call TRBJ1-5, with TRBD1 matching 9 bases. The specimen was PBMCs. The CDR3 nucleotides read TGTGCCAGCAGGGCCGGGACAGGGCTTAGCAATCAGCCCCAGCATTTT. It codes for CASRAGTGLSNQPQHF.